The T cell receptor beta chain described here comes from a study of breast tumors, draining lymph nodes, adjacent tissues (dated by TCRdb to 2016 to 2017). As for the study more broadly: TCR beta repertoires were compared across tumor, adjacent nontumor tissue and axillary lymph nodes obtained from breast cancer patients. The study was designed to assess the relationships and possible T-cell exchange between tumor, surrounding tissue and draining lymph node repertoires in human breast cancer. The investigation overall reported the following: Tumor T-cell repertoires showed less diversity than lymph node repertoires and more diversity than nontumor tissue repertoires, and tumor T-cell repertoires showed preferential V and J gene usage. Tumor and nontumor tissue repertoires were found to be significantly more similar in luminal-like than in basal-like breast cancer. The data were judged consistent with most tumor T cells deriving from the lymph node and then expanding within tumor tissue. The conclusion that tumor T cells originate in lymph nodes was presented as consistent with a hypothesis rather than as directly demonstrated.

The sequencer listed for this sample is Illumina HiSeq 2000. TCR beta chain libraries were generated by multiplex PCR amplification. The amplified TCR beta chain products were analyzed by high-throughput sequencing. TCRdb trimmed the raw reads at Q25, called clones with MiXCR and kept productive beta chains. Each entry is one CDR3 protein sequence, shown with its most common DNA and genes. The sample includes approximately 190,000 distinct CDR3 sequences, with 31% observed a single time. Around 4.4% of the sample belongs to the ten largest clones. The lymph node samples were taken from the axillary draining lymph nodes of breast cancer patients. Notes on this clonotype: The antigen this receptor binds is unknown. The junction departs from germline at one end; a sequencing error may be responsible.

Taken from the germline V gene, the CDR1 and CDR2 loops are MNHEY and SVGAGI. Spanning cysteine to phenylalanine, the CDR3 consists of 17 amino acids. Only the CDR3 part of the read is kept: 51 bases, read in frame from the first base. The chain is assembled from TRBV6-5 and TRBJ1-5, with 8 central nucleotides matching TRBD1. The origin of this receptor is a female donor with breast cancer. Some clones in this sample may be carry-over from other donors' samples. The sequenced sample was axillary lymph node tissue. The CDR3 protein: CASSHSGRQGASQPQHF. The bases read TGTGCCAGCAGTCACTCAGGGCGGCAGGGGGCGAGTCAGCCCCAGCATTTT.